These 28 T cell receptor beta chains came from one sample sequenced in a study of shared clonotypes between healthy human individuals. TCRdb keeps only in-frame clones here, not all; method: immunoSEQ multiplex PCR. The sample holds about 300,000 clones; around 72% are singletons and the top ten take about 9.3%. The sequencing input was memory CD4+ T cells sorted from blood. Subset reported: CD45RA-negative fraction. The receptors were gathered from a man aged 25-45 years in good health.

The chain combines TRBV5-1 with TRBJ2-1; the D call may be TRBD1 or TRBD2 (5 bases each). Trimming cost V 5 bases and J 8 bases, with 23 bases left between them. Per germline, CDR1 SGHRS and CDR2 YFSETQ. This CDR3 has 16 residues. For the CDR3, the DNA is TGCGCCAGCAGTATTGGGGGACCAATACTGCTATATGAGCAGTTCTTC. Its protein product is CASSIGGPILLYEQFF.

This clone was seen many times. The chain is built from TRBV2 and TRBJ2-1; 7 bases are shared with TRBD1. The CDR3 contains 11 residues. J gave up 10 bases and V 6 bases, and 3 bases lay outside the gene matches. Germline CDR1 and CDR2: SNHLY and FYNNEI. CDR3 region: CASRRDSEQFF. The CDR3, as DNA: TGTGCCAGCAGACGGGACAGCGAGCAGTTCTTC.

The gene calls are TRBV10-3 and TRBJ2-5; D may correspond to TRBD1 or TRBD2 (6 bases each). Deletions cut 3 bases from V and 4 bases from J, with 12 bases between. Germline lookup yields CDR1 ENHRY and CDR2 SYGVKD. The CDR3 is 14 residues long. DNA for the CDR3: TGTGCCATCAGTGACGGGGGCGGGTTAGAGACCCAGTACTTC. Protein product: CAISDGGGLETQYF.

The rearrangement uses TRBV25-1 and TRBJ2-1; 10 bases agree with TRBD2. Germline V gives CDR1 MGHDK, CDR2 SYGVNS. The CDR3 contains 16 residues. V dropped 6 bases and J dropped 5; count of bases not matched to a gene: 10. This chain's CDR3 is CASRQVRTSGDNEQFF. The DNA of the CDR3 is TGTGCCAGCAGACAAGTACGGACTAGCGGAGACAATGAGCAGTTCTTC.

The chain links TRBV11-2 to TRBJ2-7; D not resolved. Germline values: CDR1 SGHAT, CDR2 FQNNGV. The CDR3 has 13 amino acids. Trimming shortened V by 5 bases and J by 2 bases, and 10 bases separated the two germline ends. The CDR3 DNA is TGTGCCAGCAGCAACTTGAGTACCTACGAGCAGTACTTC. Translated, it gives CASSNLSTYEQYF.

The gene calls are TRBV7-9 and TRBJ1-2, with D possibly TRBD1 on 5 matching bases. The germline V and J ends were trimmed by 7 bases and 1 base, with 7 bases remaining between them. Germline V CDR1 and CDR2: SEHNR, FQNEAQ (reference sequence). This CDR3 spans 12 amino acids. The CDR3 DNA is TGTGCCAGCATCGACAGTAACTATGGCTACACCTTC. Translation: CASIDSNYGYTF. Full variable domain (remainder filled in from reference TRBV7-9 and TRBJ1-2): DTGVSQNPRHKITKRGQNVTFRCDPISEHNRLYWYRQTLGQGPEFLTYFQNEAQLEKSRLLSDRFSAERPKGSFSTLEIQRTEQGDSAMYLCASIDSNYGYTFGSGTRLTVV.

This chain joins TRBV2 and TRBJ2-3; D unclear. With 7 bases removed from V and 2 bases from J, the gap between germline ends came to 10 bases. The germline CDR1 and CDR2 sequences are SNHLY and FYNNEI. The length of the CDR3 is 13 residues. CDR3 loop: CASTQIFTDTQYF. The CDR3, as DNA: TGTGCCAGCACCCAAATATTCACAGATACGCAGTATTTT.

The chain employs TRBV2 and TRBJ2-3; D may correspond to TRBD1 or TRBD2 (5 bases each). Germline-derived CDR1 and CDR2 are SNHLY and FYNNEI. The V end was cut by 6 bases, the J end by 2 bases, with 12 bases between. The CDR3 has 14 amino acids. The CDR3 nucleotides are TGTGCCAGCAGCGGGACCCAATACACAGATACGCAGTATTTT. Its protein product is CASSGTQYTDTQYF.

This chain uses TRBV7-8 with TRBJ1-1, with D tentatively TRBD1 (6 bases). The CDR3 spans 17 residues. The V and J ends lost 2 bases and 2 bases respectively, with 18 bases between them. Germline V lookup: CDR1 SGHVS, CDR2 FQNEAQ. This chain's CDR3 is CASSLWGAADANTEAFF. The CDR3, as DNA: TGTGCCAGCAGCTTATGGGGGGCGGCTGATGCAAACACTGAAGCTTTCTTT.

CDR3 protein: CASRLGTENIQYF. DNA of the CDR3: TGTGCCAGCAGACTAGGGACTGAGAACATTCAGTACTTC. The chain has TRBV6-6 and TRBJ2-4; maybe TRBD2 (6 bases). CDR1 and CDR2 (germline): MNHNY, SVGAGI (reference sequence). The CDR3 runs to 13 residues. The V and J ends lost 6 bases and 7 bases respectively, with 13 bases between them.

This chain joins TRBV5-1 and TRBJ2-3; D remains unclear. Germline V CDR1 and CDR2: SGHRS, YFSETQ. V dropped 4 bases and J dropped 6 bases, with 15 bases sitting between them. The CDR3 covers 14 residues. CDR3 coding DNA: TGCGCCAGCAGCCCCCCAGAATCAAGCGATACGCAGTATTTT. Translation gives CASSPPESSDTQYF.

This chain connects TRBV9 to TRBJ2-1; 12 nucleotides align to TRBD2. Germline V CDR1 and CDR2: SGDLS, YYNGEE. Trimming took 3 bases from V and 12 from J; bases not matched to a gene: 4. This CDR3 region has 13 residues. CDR3 bases: TGTGCCAGCAGCGGGACTAGCGGGATATTGCAGTTCTTC. This gives the protein CASSGTSGILQFF.

The V and J genes are TRBV9 and TRBJ1-1; D call uncertain. V gave up 0 bases and J gave up 0 bases, with 6 bases separating them. There are 14 residues in the CDR3. Germline CDR1 reads SGDLS; CDR2 reads YYNGEE. CDR3 loop: CASSVGSLNTEAFF. CDR3 nucleotides: TGTGCCAGCAGCGTAGGTAGCCTGAACACTGAAGCTTTCTTT.

The chain recombines TRBV5-1 with TRBJ1-1, with unresolved D. Germline assignment: CDR1 SGHRS and CDR2 YFSETQ. Trimming left V 1 base short and J 0 bases short, with 13 bases between. CDR3 length equals 16 residues. The CDR3, as DNA: TGCGCCAGCAGCTTGTCGGGCTCAGCCTTGAACACTGAAGCTTTCTTT. It is translated as CASSLSGSALNTEAFF.

The gene calls are TRBV9 and TRBJ2-1; 12 bases agree with TRBD2. V trimming: 0 bases; J trimming: 7 bases; junction bases outside the gene matches: 8. Germline V CDR1 and CDR2: SGDLS, YYNGEE. There are 17 residues in the CDR3. The CDR3 nucleotides read TGTGCCAGCAGCGTAGGGGTGCAAGGACTAGCGGGAAATGAGCAGTTCTTC. Translated, it gives CASSVGVQGLAGNEQFF.

V gene TRBV5-6 combines with J gene TRBJ2-7, with D perhaps matching TRBD1 (5 bases). The germline gives CDR1 SGHDT, CDR2 YYEEEE. The CDR3 is 14 amino acids. Trimming took 2 bases from V and 0 from J, leaving 9 bases between them. The CDR3 sequence: CASSLIRDSYEQYF. CDR3 sequence (DNA): TGTGCCAGCAGCTTAATCAGGGACTCCTACGAGCAGTACTTC. The full variable domain, completed using reference TRBV5-6 and TRBJ2-7, is DAGVTQSPTHLIKTRGQQVTLRCSPKSGHDTVSWYQQALGQGPQFIFQYYEEEERQRGNFPDRFSGHQFPNYSSELNVNALLLGDSALYLCASSLIRDSYEQYFGPGTRLTVT.

This clone has a handful of counts. The chain carries TRBV6-1 and TRBJ2-7; D is uncertain. Trimming took off 3 bases at V and 6 bases at J, with 12 bases between the two ends. Germline values: CDR1 MNHNS, CDR2 SASEGT. The CDR3 loop spans 13 amino acids. CDR3 protein: CASSEGWKGEQYF. The CDR3 region has the DNA TGTGCCAGCAGTGAGGGGTGGAAAGGCGAGCAGTACTTC.

The CDR3 DNA reads TGTGCCAGCAGCCCACCCCAATACGAGCAGTACTTC. This codes for CASSPPQYEQYF. The chain couples TRBV7-8 to TRBJ2-7; D uncertain. This CDR3 comprises 12 residues. V lost 5 bases and J 4 bases, leaving 9 bases between the germline ends. Germline V lookup: CDR1 SGHVS, CDR2 FQNEAQ.

The chain employs TRBV7-2 and TRBJ2-2; D is perhaps TRBD1 (6 bases). The CDR3 sequence is 13 residues long. The germline CDR1 and CDR2 sequences are SGHTA and FQGNSA. Between the trimmed V and J ends, which lost 2 bases and 7 bases, there was a span of 8 bases. CDR3 in DNA: TGTGCCAGCAGCTTACAGGGGTACGGGGAGCTGTTTTTT. Amino acids: CASSLQGYGELFF.

Comment on this clone: Other DNA sequences within the sample encode an identical CDR3. The V gene is TRBV2, the J gene TRBJ1-2; maybe TRBD1 (6 bases). Looked up from germline, CDR1 is SNHLY and CDR2 is FYNNEI. This CDR3 contains 11 residues. V was clipped by 6 bases and J by 6 bases, with 8 bases between them. The CDR3 sequence: CASRQGDGYTF. The CDR3 nucleotides are TGTGCCAGCAGACAGGGAGATGGCTACACCTTC.

V is TRBV10-2 and J is TRBJ2-7, with a weak D call TRBD1 (6 bases). The germline V gene has CDR1 WSHSY and CDR2 SAAADI. This CDR3 spans 13 amino acids. Between the trimmed V and J ends, which lost 6 bases and 3 bases, there was a span of 12 bases. This CDR3 is CASRKGQGYEQYF. In nucleotides, the CDR3 is TGCGCCAGCAGAAAGGGACAAGGCTACGAGCAGTACTTC.

The J gene is TRBJ1-1, the V gene TRBV2; D is unresolved. Germline V gene lookup returns CDR1 SNHLY and CDR2 FYNNEI. Trimming removed 7 bases from V and 0 bases from J, with 15 bases in between. The length of the CDR3 is 15 residues. CDR3 in DNA: TGTGCCAGCAATATAGAGGGATCCCTGAACACTGAAGCTTTCTTT. It translates to CASNIEGSLNTEAFF. Together with reference TRBV2 and TRBJ1-1, the CDR3 gives the full variable domain: EPEVTQTPSHQVTQMGQEVILRCVPISNHLYFYWYRQILGQKVEFLVSFYNNEISEKSEIFDDQFSVERPDGSNFTLKIRSTKLEDSAMYFCASNIEGSLNTEAFFGQGTRLTVV.

Here the CDR3 reads CASSPEGQGVIEQYF. CDR3 nucleotides: TGCGCCAGCAGCCCGGAGGGACAGGGGGTAATCGAGCAGTACTTC. This chain uses TRBV5-1 with TRBJ2-5; TRBD1 agrees at 11 bases. The closer fit of TRBJ2-7 to the DNA end suggests the J call may be wrong. This CDR3 comprises 15 residues. Germline lookup yields CDR1 SGHRS and CDR2 YFSETQ.

This clone occurred once. This chain links TRBV12-5 with TRBJ2-4; 7 bases are shared with TRBD1. This CDR3 is 20 amino acids long. V was clipped by 0 bases and J by 0 bases; unmatched bases: 14. Germline assignment: CDR1 LGHNT and CDR2 FRNRAP. The chain's CDR3 is CASGLVPWGQPNRAKNIQYF. CDR3 nucleotides: TGTGCTAGTGGTTTGGTTCCATGGGGACAGCCAAATCGAGCCAAAAACATTCAGTACTTC. The entire variable domain, with the rest obtained from reference TRBV12-5 and TRBJ2-4, is as follows: DARVTQTPRHKVTEMGQEVTMRCQPILGHNTVFWYRQTMMQGLELLAYFRNRAPLDDSGMPKDRFSAEMPDATLATLKIQPSEPRDSAVYFCASGLVPWGQPNRAKNIQYFGAGTRLSVL.

The genes are TRBV27 and TRBJ2-7, with unresolved D. The germline gives CDR1 MNHEY, CDR2 SMNVEV (reference sequence). This CDR3 comprises 15 residues. V shed 6 bases and J shed 3 bases, with 18 bases lying between them. This chain's CDR3 is CASRQTAFAGYEQYF. The CDR3 region has the DNA TGTGCCAGCAGGCAAACTGCGTTTGCAGGCTACGAGCAGTACTTC.

The rearrangement uses TRBV29-1 and TRBJ2-1; a weak D match, TRBD2 (7 bases). This CDR3 spans 14 amino acids. Trimming cost V 7 bases and J 3 bases, with 16 bases left between them. CDR1 and CDR2 (germline): SQVTM, ANQGSEA. This CDR3 reads CSAAGGRGYNEQFF. CDR3 DNA sequence: TGCAGCGCTGCCGGGGGGCGGGGCTACAATGAGCAGTTCTTC.

This chain links TRBV19 with TRBJ2-1, with 10 bases fitting TRBD1. With 3 bases clipped from V and 4 bases from J, the junction kept 6 bases outside the gene matches. This CDR3 contains 16 residues. The germline gives CDR1 LNHDA, CDR2 SQIVND (reference sequence). The CDR3 here is CASSINGQGVYNEQFF. The CDR3 bases are TGTGCCAGTAGTATCAATGGACAGGGGGTATACAATGAGCAGTTCTTC. The entire variable domain, with the rest obtained from reference TRBV19 and TRBJ2-1, is as follows: DGGITQSPKYLFRKEGQNVTLSCEQNLNHDAMYWYRQDPGQGLRLIYYSQIVNDFQKGDIAEGYSVSREKKESFPLTVTSAQKNPTAFYLCASSINGQGVYNEQFFGPGTRLTVL.

This chain joins TRBV10-3 and TRBJ2-2; 11 bases align to TRBD2. V shed 6 bases and J 0 bases; nucleotides not matched to a gene: 6. This CDR3 region has 17 residues. Looked up from germline, CDR1 is ENHRY and CDR2 is SYGVKD. CDR3 loop: CAIRSGLAEANTGELFF. DNA of the CDR3: TGTGCCATCAGGTCGGGACTAGCGGAGGCGAACACCGGGGAGCTGTTTTTT.